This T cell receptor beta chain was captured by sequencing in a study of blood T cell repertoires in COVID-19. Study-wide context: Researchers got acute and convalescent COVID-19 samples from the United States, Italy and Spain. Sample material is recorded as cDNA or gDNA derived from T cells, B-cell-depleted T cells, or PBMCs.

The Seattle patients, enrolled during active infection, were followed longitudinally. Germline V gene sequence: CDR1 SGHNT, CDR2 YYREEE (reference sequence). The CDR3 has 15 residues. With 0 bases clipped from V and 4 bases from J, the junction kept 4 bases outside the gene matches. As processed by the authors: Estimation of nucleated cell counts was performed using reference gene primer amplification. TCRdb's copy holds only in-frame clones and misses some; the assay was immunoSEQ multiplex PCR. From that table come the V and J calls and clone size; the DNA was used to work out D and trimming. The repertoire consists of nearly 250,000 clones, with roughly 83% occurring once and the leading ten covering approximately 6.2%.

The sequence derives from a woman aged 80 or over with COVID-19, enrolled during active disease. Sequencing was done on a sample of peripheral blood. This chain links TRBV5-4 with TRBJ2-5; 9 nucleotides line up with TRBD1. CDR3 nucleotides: TGTGCCAGCAGCTTGGGGGGACAGGGTAGAGAGACCCAGTACTTC. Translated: CASSLGGQGRETQYF.